The 14 T cell receptor beta chains given below trace back to one sample, sequenced in a study of blood T cell repertoires in COVID-19. Clones were read by immunoSEQ multiplex PCR, and TCRdb kept only the in-frame ones, dropping some. In the table there are roughly 180,000 clones, approximately 80% of which are singletons. Sequencing input: PBMCs or T cells enriched from blood (not recorded which). The receptors stem from a middle-aged man who had recovered from COVID-19.

This chain joins TRBV5-1 and TRBJ2-3; 10 bases are a match to TRBD2. The CDR3 loop spans 15 amino acids. Germline assignment: CDR1 SGHRS and CDR2 YFSETQ. J gave up 1 base and V 6 bases, and 5 bases lay outside the gene matches. This CDR3 is CASTIGLAGTDTQYF. The CDR3 coding sequence is TGCGCCAGCACCATAGGACTAGCGGGCACAGATACGCAGTATTTT. The full variable domain, in which reference TRBV5-1 and TRBJ2-3 provide the parts outside the CDR3, is KAGVTQTPRYLIKTRGQQVTLSCSPISGHRSVSWYQQTPGQGLQFLFEYFSETQRNKGNFPGRFSGRQFSNSRSEMNVSTLELGDSALYLCASTIGLAGTDTQYFGPGTRLTVL.

The gene calls are TRBV9 and TRBJ2-2; the match to TRBD2 covers 13 bases. The V and J ends lost 4 bases and 4 bases, in that order; junction bases with no gene match: 7. The CDR3 loop spans 17 amino acids. Germline V gene data show CDR1 as SGDLS and CDR2 as YYNGEE. Here the CDR3 DNA reads TGTGCCAGCAGCCTGACTAGCGGGAGGTCAGGCACCGGGGAGCTGTTTTTT. This translates into CASSLTSGRSGTGELFF.

This clone was detected once. The V call is TRBV10-3, the J call TRBJ2-3, with D perhaps matching TRBD1 (5 bases). Germline CDR1 is ENHRY and CDR2 is SYGVKD. Trimming stripped 4 bases from V and 3 bases from J, with 14 bases between. The CDR3 runs to 15 residues. The CDR3 reads CAISGQLLATDTQYF. The CDR3 nucleotides are TGTGCCATCAGTGGACAGCTCTTAGCAACAGATACGCAGTATTTT.

This clone was seen more than once but under ten times. The chain is built from TRBV7-8 and TRBJ1-6, with a tentative D call TRBD1 (6 bases). The CDR3 spans 17 residues. Germline V lookup: CDR1 SGHVS, CDR2 FQNEAQ. Trimming removed 1 base at V and 0 bases at J, with 10 bases between. The CDR3, as DNA: TGTGCCAGCAGCTTAGGAAGGGGGAGCTCCTATAATTCACCCCTCCACTTT. Encoded protein: CASSLGRGSSYNSPLHF.

This clone showed up just a few times. This rearrangement joins TRBV7-2 to TRBJ1-2; no definite D call. The CDR3 runs to 15 residues. Germline-derived CDR1 and CDR2 are SGHTA and FQGNSA. Deletions cut 1 base from V and 4 bases from J, with 13 bases between. The CDR3 region has the DNA TGTGCCAGCAGCTTAGAGCCCGCGCAGGTCTATGGCTACACCTTC. This sequence encodes CASSLEPAQVYGYTF.

In its sample, this clone was seen a few times. The DNA for the CDR3 is TGTGCCAGCAGCTTAGATGGGACACGGAAATACAATGAGCAGTTCTTC. Encoded protein: CASSLDGTRKYNEQFF. The V call is TRBV7-3, the J call TRBJ2-1, with a tentative D call TRBD1 (6 bases). The CDR3 spans 16 residues. Germline V gene lookup returns CDR1 SGHTA and CDR2 FQGTGA. V was pared by 2 bases and J by 4 bases, with 15 bases between. Supplemented by reference TRBV7-3 and TRBJ2-1, the full variable domain reads GAGVSQTPSNKVTEKGKYVELRCDPISGHTALYWYRQSLGQGPEFLIYFQGTGAADDSGLPNDRFFAVRPEGSVSTLKIQRTERGDSAVYLCASSLDGTRKYNEQFFGPGTRLTVL.

This chain connects TRBV29-1 to TRBJ2-7; TRBD1 might be the D (7 bases). The CDR3 consists of 15 residues. The germline V and J ends were trimmed by 4 bases and 3 bases, with 19 bases remaining between them. CDR1 SQVTM and CDR2 ANQGSEA come from the germline V gene. Here the CDR3 reads CSVGRGATSHYEQYF. The CDR3 DNA is TGCAGCGTTGGCAGGGGGGCAACCTCTCACTACGAGCAGTACTTC.

This chain joins TRBV4-2 and TRBJ2-4; tentative D call: TRBD2 (6 bases). The germline V gene encodes CDR1 LGHNA and CDR2 YNFKEQ. This CDR3 contains 14 residues. V lost 1 base and J 8 bases, leaving 12 bases between the germline ends. CDR3 protein: CASSQAVGEDIQYF. CDR3 DNA: TGTGCCAGCAGCCAAGCTGTCGGGGAGGACATTCAGTACTTC.

The gene calls are TRBV10-3 and TRBJ2-2, with TRBD2 identical over 11 bases. With 11 bases clipped from V and 0 bases from J, the junction kept 2 bases outside the gene matches. The CDR3 extends over 14 amino acids. CDR1 is ENHRY, CDR2 SYGVKD, per germline. CDR3 in amino acids: CASGLAANTGELFF. CDR3 sequence (DNA): TGTGCCTCGGGACTAGCGGCGAACACCGGGGAGCTGTTTTTT.

In this sample, this clone turned up once. This chain connects TRBV4-1 to TRBJ2-7; TRBD1 matches at 8 bases. The CDR3 length is 15 residues. V shed 2 bases, J shed 2 bases, and the junction held 5 bases outside the gene matches. Germline V gene sequence: CDR1 MGHRA, CDR2 YSYEKL. The CDR3 sequence: CASSQPGQGTYEQYV. DNA of the CDR3: TGCGCCAGCAGCCAACCCGGACAGGGAACCTACGAGCAGTACGTC.

The CDR3 DNA follows: TGCGCCAGCAGCATCGGGACTAGCGGGAGTTGGGAGACCCAGTACTTC. This codes for CASSIGTSGSWETQYF. The chain couples TRBV5-1 to TRBJ2-5, with 14 bases that match TRBD2. The CDR3 loop spans 16 amino acids. Germline values: CDR1 SGHRS, CDR2 YFSETQ. Unmatched junction bases numbered 7, after V lost 4 bases and J lost 5 bases.

This CDR3 is CATSRDRGSQETQYF. The CDR3 DNA follows: TGTGCCACCAGCAGAGATAGGGGAAGTCAAGAGACCCAGTACTTC. The chain couples TRBV15 to TRBJ2-5; perhaps TRBD1 as D (5 bases). CDR1 LNHNV and CDR2 YYDKDF come from the germline V gene (reference sequence). V was cut by 0 bases and J by 2 bases, with 10 bases left in between. The CDR3 has 15 amino acids.

The chain links TRBV11-3 to TRBJ2-1; D is unclear. This CDR3 comprises 14 residues. Germline V gives CDR1 SGHNT, CDR2 YENEEA. The germline V and J ends were trimmed by 4 bases and 0 bases, with 7 bases remaining between them. The CDR3: CASSSASSYNEQFF. In DNA, the CDR3 is TGTGCCAGCAGCTCGGCTAGCTCCTACAATGAGCAGTTCTTC.

This clone occurred a few times. The V gene is TRBV9, the J gene TRBJ2-3, with 10 positions matching TRBD2. Losses at the gene ends were 5 bases for V and 0 bases for J; bases not matched to a gene: 6. In germline, CDR1 is SGDLS, CDR2 YYNGEE. This CDR3 contains 16 residues. As DNA, the CDR3 is TGTGCCAGCAGAGCGGGGGGGGACCCTAGCACAGATACGCAGTATTTT. Protein sequence: CASRAGGDPSTDTQYF.